Listed below are T cell receptor beta chains from one sample, sequenced in a study of human T cells and chemical hapten exposure. TCRdb re-derived calls from the RACE reads in MiXCR, one entry per CDR3 protein. The sample holds a few hundred thousand distinct CDR3 sequences, around 5.5% seen once. Material: whole blood, obtained in connection with sensitization to the hapten diphenylcyclopropenone (DPC). These receptors originate from a young woman with alopecia areata. Some clones in this sample may be carry-over from other donors' samples. Each CDR3 is given with its conserved first and last residue. A D gene is named only where the DNA matches it firmly. Only part of the rows carry a size: once, few, many, or a class if the clone is expanded.

cdr3_aa	cdr3_nt	v_call	j_call	d_call	clone_size
CASSLGGREGSPLHF	TGCGCCAGCAGCTTGGGTGGCAGGGAAGGATCACCCCTCCACTTT	TRBV5-1	TRBJ1-6	.	many
CSLHNGGTYGYTF	TGCAGCCTACATAACGGCGGTACCTATGGCTACACCTTC	TRBV29-1	TRBJ1-2	.	many
CASGTNYEQYF	TGCGCCAGCGGCACGAACTACGAGCAGTACTTC	TRBV5-1	TRBJ2-7	.	many
CASSKASYEQYF	TGTGCCAGCAGCAAAGCGTCTTACGAGCAGTACTTC	TRBV21-1	TRBJ2-7	.	few
CASSSGYGNTEAFF	TGTGCCAGCAGTTCAGGGTATGGGAACACTGAAGCTTTCTTT	TRBV2	TRBJ1-1	.	.
CASSQDFRTGENTEAFF	TGTGCCAGCAGCCAAGATTTTAGGACAGGGGAGAACACTGAAGCTTTCTTT	TRBV14	TRBJ1-1	TRBD1	few
CASGLDGSNQPQHF	TGTGCCAGCGGACTAGATGGTAGCAATCAGCCCCAGCATTTT	TRBV12-3/TRBV12-4	TRBJ1-5	.	few
CSARDRRLAADTQYF	TGCAGTGCTAGAGATCGACGGCTAGCGGCTGATACGCAGTATTTT	TRBV20-1	TRBJ2-3	TRBD2	few
CASSLAPVQYF	TGTGCCAGCAGTTTAGCCCCGGTGCAGTACTTC	TRBV12-3/TRBV12-4	TRBJ2-7	.	.
CASSLAQGVASGELFF	TGTGCCAGCAGCCTAGCCCAGGGGGTGGCGTCCGGGGAGCTGTTTTTT	TRBV28	TRBJ2-2	TRBD1	.
CSAKSRGHLYEQYF	TGCAGTGCCAAGTCCCGCGGACATCTCTACGAGCAGTACTTC	TRBV20-1	TRBJ2-7	.	few
CASGLGQEVYF	TGTGCTAGTGGTTTGGGACAGGAAGTTTACTTC	TRBV12-5	TRBJ2-7	.	many
CASSTYGRNEKLFF	TGTGCCAGCAGCACGTACGGTCGTAATGAAAAACTGTTTTTT	TRBV7-9	TRBJ1-4	.	few
CSARDREHQPQHF	TGCAGTGCTAGGGACAGGGAGCATCAGCCCCAGCATTTT	TRBV20-1	TRBJ1-5	TRBD1	many
CARLLVSVTARYEQYF	TGTGCCAGGTTACTAGTATCCGTGACAGCGAGATACGAGCAGTACTTC	TRBV19	TRBJ2-7	.	.
CASSHEKTEAFF	TGTGCCAGCAGCCACGAAAAGACTGAAGCTTTCTTT	TRBV7-6	TRBJ1-1	.	.
CASTKGQGGETQYF	TGTGCCAGCACGAAGGGACAGGGCGGGGAGACCCAGTACTTC	TRBV2	TRBJ2-5	TRBD1	.
CASTDSRSRSGANVLTF	TGTGCCAGCACTGATTCTAGGTCGAGGAGTGGGGCCAACGTCCTGACTTTC	TRBV7-2	TRBJ2-6	.	.
CASRPWDRVNSPLHF	TGTGCCAGCAGGCCCTGGGACAGGGTGAATTCACCCCTCCACTTT	TRBV6-5	TRBJ1-6	TRBD1	few
CSASTSGDAGELFF	TGCAGTGCTAGCACCTCTGGGGACGCCGGGGAGCTGTTTTTT	TRBV20-1	TRBJ2-2	.	.
CASRTGTVSSYEQYF	TGTGCCAGCAGGACTGGGACCGTTAGCTCCTACGAGCAGTACTTC	TRBV28	TRBJ2-7	.	.
CASSPRQPQHF	TGTGCCAGCAGCCCCCGTCAGCCCCAGCATTTT	TRBV7-6	TRBJ1-5	.	many
CASSVGQQETQYF	TGTGCCAGCAGCGTAGGGCAGCAAGAGACCCAGTACTTC	TRBV9	TRBJ2-5	.	few
CASSLASRTGTYEQYF	TGTGCCAGCAGCTTAGCTTCGCGGACGGGGACCTACGAGCAGTACTTC	TRBV7-6	TRBJ2-7	.	many
CASSLSRGRDSSYEQYF	TGTGCCAGCAGCTTGTCCCGGGGCCGTGATTCCTCCTACGAGCAGTACTTC	TRBV11-1	TRBJ2-7	.	many
CASSFLFGELFF	TGTGCCAGCAGCTTTCTGTTCGGGGAGCTGTTTTTT	TRBV6-5	TRBJ2-2	.	few
CASSYNYEATRRSIQYF	TGTGCCAGCAGTTACAACTATGAGGCTACTAGACGTAGCATTCAGTACTTC	TRBV6-6	TRBJ2-4	.	.
CASRGTGANRGPQHF	TGTGCCAGCAGGGGAACAGGGGCTAATAGGGGGCCCCAGCATTTT	TRBV6-2/TRBV6-3	TRBJ1-5	TRBD1	.
CASSEAWEDTQYF	TGTGCCAGCAGTGAAGCATGGGAAGATACGCAGTATTTT	TRBV6-1	TRBJ2-3	.	many
CASSLVGQNNSPLHF	TGTGCCAGCAGTTTGGTGGGACAGAATAATTCACCCCTCCACTTT	TRBV12-3/TRBV12-4	TRBJ1-6	TRBD1	few
CASSPTGGEGNQPQHF	TGTGCCAGCAGCCCGACAGGGGGGGAGGGCAATCAGCCCCAGCATTTT	TRBV16	TRBJ1-5	TRBD1	many
CAIRPDSASSYNSPLHF	TGTGCCATCCGACCCGACAGTGCGAGCTCCTATAATTCACCCCTCCACTTT	TRBV6-2/TRBV6-3	TRBJ1-6	.	.
CASRQGNQPQHF	TGTGCCAGCCGGCAGGGGAATCAGCCCCAGCATTTT	TRBV28	TRBJ1-5	.	many
CASLRSTNTGELFF	TGTGCCAGTCTTCGATCGACAAACACCGGGGAGCTGTTTTTT	TRBV12-3/TRBV12-4	TRBJ2-2	.	.
CASSLLRGTDNTEAFF	TGCGCCAGCAGCCTACTTAGGGGCACTGATAACACTGAAGCTTTCTTT	TRBV4-1	TRBJ1-1	.	.
CAIDSSGVLGFNYGYTF	TGTGCCATCGATTCCTCGGGCGTCCTTGGTTTTAACTATGGCTACACCTTC	TRBV10-3	TRBJ1-2	.	.
CASNQAAYNEQFF	TGCGCCAGCAACCAGGCAGCCTACAATGAGCAGTTCTTC	TRBV5-1	TRBJ2-1	.	many
CASSLMEGTEQFF	TGTGCCAGCAGCTTGATGGAGGGTACTGAGCAGTTCTTC	TRBV5-4	TRBJ2-1	.	many
CSVVTEAVGQPQHF	TGCAGCGTTGTGACAGAGGCTGTGGGTCAGCCCCAGCATTTT	TRBV29-1	TRBJ1-5	.	many
CSAKPGQGAYNEQFF	TGCAGTGCAAAACCGGGACAGGGGGCCTACAATGAGCAGTTCTTC	TRBV20-1	TRBJ2-1	TRBD1	many
CSAISGNTEAFF	TGCAGTGCCATATCGGGGAACACTGAAGCTTTCTTT	TRBV20-1	TRBJ1-1	.	.
CASSPLSRGTENEKLFF	TGTGCCAGCAGCCCACTCTCCCGGGGGACAGAAAATGAAAAACTGTTTTTT	TRBV7-9	TRBJ1-4	TRBD1	few
CASNRRWDSSNQPQHF	TGTGCCAGCAACAGAAGGTGGGACAGTTCCAATCAGCCCCAGCATTTT	TRBV6-1	TRBJ1-5	TRBD1	many
CASSTITRGPTEAFF	TGTGCCAGCAGTACTATCACCAGGGGGCCCACTGAAGCTTTCTTT	TRBV28	TRBJ1-1	TRBD1	.
CASSWAGELFF	TGTGCCAGCAGTTGGGCCGGGGAGCTGTTTTTT	TRBV2	TRBJ2-2	.	many
CASSFQAGDYEQYF	TGTGCCAGCAGTTTCCAGGCAGGCGATTACGAGCAGTACTTC	TRBV12-3/TRBV12-4	TRBJ2-7	.	many